This TCR beta chain is from a study of CD8+ T cells in alopecia areata (dated by TCRdb to 2017 to 2018). General notes on the study: In both human patients and the C3H/HeJ mouse model, the study applied high-throughput TCRbeta sequencing to look at T cell clonal expansion in alopecia areata. Scalp tissue and sorted CD4+ and CD8+ peripheral blood T cells from patchy and totalis/universalis alopecia areata patients and from healthy controls were covered by human TCRbeta sequencing. Scalp clonality was compared among normal scalp (n=4), patchy alopecia areata scalp (n=8), and alopecia totalis/universalis scalp (n=8). RNA was obtained with the PAXgene miRNA kit for fixed scalp, the miRNeasy kit for PBMCs, and the RNeasy kit for mouse skin. TCRbeta CDR3 regions were amplified by immunoSEQ multiplex PCR using 35 Vbeta forward and 13 Jbeta reverse primers. Broader findings and caveats from the paper: Higher clonality and more expanded CD8+ clones were observed in lesional scalp than in normal scalp, particularly in alopecia totalis/universalis, a finding suggestive of antigenic drive. TCR sequences shared between patients were less clear than in mice, possibly partly because of HLA diversity in the patient population. Resident alphabeta T cells in normal human skin are also sequenced, complicating scalp TCR repertoire analysis, unlike mouse skin dominated by gammadelta T cells.

At the junction V is shortened by 2 bases and J by 8 bases; bases outside the gene matches: 7. CDR1 and CDR2, looked up from the germline V gene (reference sequence), are MNHNY and SVGAGI. Counted from cysteine to phenylalanine, this CDR3 has 15 amino acids. Just CDR3 DNA is preserved here, 45 bases in frame from base 1. From alopecia areata patients, peripheral blood was collected along with lesional scalp punch biopsies. PBMCs were isolated by density centrifugation and stained for CD3, CD4 and CD8, and CD4+ and CD8+ T cells were sorted on a FACSAria. The untreated alopecia areata patients were recruited through a multicenter biomarker study. In five patients from the biomarker study, the blood CD8+ T cells went through an additional sort into NKG2D-low and NKG2D-high fractions. Libraries came from the immunoSEQ multiplex PCR assay. RNA was extracted from all samples and reverse transcribed into cDNA, which served as template for TCR sequencing. First-strand cDNA was synthesized using SuperScript III with a 2:1 mix of oligo-dT and random hexamers. A synthetic immune receptor repertoire was used to gauge amplification bias, and whatever bias remained was removed computationally. The paper's processing steps were these. Raw reads were preprocessed for error removal, and CDR3 was defined according to IMGT conventions as running from the conserved cysteine to phenylalanine. Clonality was computed by normalizing Shannon entropy by log2 of the number of productive unique TCRs and subtracting the result from 1. Scalp TCRbeta sequences were cross-referenced with sorted blood CD4 and CD8 repertoires so that the CD4 or CD8 identity of scalp clones could be inferred. The clones in this table, taken by TCRdb from immuneACCESS, are in-frame only. Not every clone is retained; where verified, under half of the shortfall comes from an unresolved V gene, and the cause of the rest is unknown. That table is the source of V, J and clone size, and D and trimming were worked out from the DNA. The sample table shows 65,000 to 95,000 clones, and 51% are seen once. The ten largest account for under 6.5% of the sample.

This clone was observed a few times. Its antigen is currently not known. Base qualities are not provided; no much larger clone lies one nucleotide away. The sequenced sample consisted of NKG2D-high CD8+ T cells sorted from blood. Read against the paper, the sample's cell subset or site label means: sorted CD8+ NKG2D-high blood T cells. The chain is encoded by TRBV6-6 joined to TRBJ2-4; a stretch of 9 junction bases matches TRBD1. This receptor was identified in a human donor with alopecia areata. The CDR3 region reads CASSYRDRDMYIQYF. Here is the DNA: TGTGCCAGCAGTTACCGGGACAGGGACATGTACATTCAGTACTTC.